The next 19 T cell receptor beta chains were all read from a single sample in a study of blood T cell repertoires in COVID-19. Using immunoSEQ multiplex PCR, the repertoire was profiled, and TCRdb retains in-frame clones only, with some absent. Of 350,000 to 450,000 clones listed, 87% are singletons. Sequencing was carried out using peripheral blood. The receptor set was obtained from a woman aged 55-70 years with COVID-19, enrolled during active disease.

The V and J genes are TRBV3-1 (or the pseudogene TRBV3-2) and TRBJ2-3; TRBD2 aligns across 8 bases. J was trimmed by 1 base and V by 3 bases; bases with no gene match: 3. The V gene's germline CDR1 is LGHDT and CDR2 YNNKEL (reference sequence). CDR3 length: 15 residues. CDR3: CASSHPAGGTDTQYF. DNA for the CDR3: TGTGCCAGCAGCCACCCAGCGGGGGGCACAGATACGCAGTATTTT.

This clone has a single count. As DNA, the CDR3 is TGCGCCAGCAGCTTGGGGTCGGGGGGGACCCAAGAGACCCAGTACTTC. Amino acid sequence: CASSLGSGGTQETQYF. This chain uses TRBV5-1 with TRBJ2-5; 8 positions agree with TRBD2. CDR3 length equals 16 residues. CDR1 is SGHRS and CDR2 is YFSETQ in the germline V gene. The V segment lost 0 bases and the J segment 1 base; nucleotides outside the gene matches: 5.

The CDR3 DNA follows: TGTGCCAGCAGCCAAGGGACAGGGGCTGCCGGGGAGCTGTTTTTT. Its translation: CASSQGTGAAGELFF. V usage is TRBV9 and J usage is TRBJ2-2, with 10 bases identical to TRBD1. This CDR3 spans 15 amino acids. Germline-derived CDR1 and CDR2 are SGDLS and YYNGEE. J lost 6 bases, V lost 4 bases, and 6 bases had no gene match. Based on the CDR3 plus reference TRBV9 and TRBJ2-2, the full variable domain is DSGVTQTPKHLITATGQRVTLRCSPRSGDLSVYWYQQSLDQGLQFLIQYYNGEERAKGNILERFSAQQFPDLHSELNLSSLELGDSALYFCASSQGTGAAGELFFGEGSRLTVL.

The rearrangement uses TRBV7-9 and TRBJ2-5; tentatively, D is TRBD1 (6 bases). Germline CDR1 and CDR2: SEHNR and FQNEAQ (reference sequence). The CDR3 is 15 residues long. Trimming left V 0 bases short and J 3 bases short, with 11 bases between. As DNA, the CDR3 is TGTGCCAGCAGCTTAGCTGGGGCAGGGGAAGAGACCCAGTACTTC. It yields the protein CASSLAGAGEETQYF.

V is TRBV6-4 and J is TRBJ1-5; 9 bases are a match to TRBD1. Germline V CDR1 and CDR2: MRHNA, SNTAGT. V trimming: 5 bases; J trimming: 5 bases; junction bases outside the gene matches: 7. The CDR3 is 15 amino acids. The DNA of the CDR3 is TGTGCCAGCAGTTCCACAGGGGGCCAGGATCAGCCCCAGCATTTT. The encoded protein is CASSSTGGQDQPQHF.

The chain recombines TRBV6-5 with TRBJ1-3; the match to TRBD1 covers 7 bases. Germline V CDR1 and CDR2: MNHEY, SVGAGI. The length of the CDR3 is 15 residues. J was trimmed by 5 bases and V by 2 bases; bases with no gene match: 6. The CDR3 here is CASSYGQGVRNTIYF. The DNA of the CDR3 is TGTGCCAGCAGTTACGGGCAGGGGGTACGAAACACCATATATTTT.

The chain employs TRBV28 and TRBJ1-1; D possibly corresponds to TRBD1 (5 bases). Germline CDR1 reads MDHEN; CDR2 reads SYDVKM. This CDR3 comprises 11 residues. Trimming removed 6 bases from V and 14 bases from J, with 16 bases in between. The CDR3 DNA follows: TGTGCCAGCAGCTCCAACCGCCGGGGGTTCTTT. Its protein product is CASSSNRRGFF.

J is TRBJ1-2 and V is TRBV28; 8 nucleotides match TRBD1. Germline assignment: CDR1 MDHEN and CDR2 SYDVKM. V dropped 6 bases and J dropped 2; count of bases not matched to a gene: 8. The CDR3 extends over 15 amino acids. This CDR3 reads CASSSSGGANYGYTF. The DNA of the CDR3 is TGTGCCAGCAGCTCTTCAGGGGGCGCGAACTATGGCTACACCTTC.

The chain couples TRBV6-1 to TRBJ2-5; possibly TRBD2 for D (7 bases). There are 12 residues in the CDR3. V lost 3 bases and J 7 bases, leaving 9 bases between the germline ends. Germline CDR1 MNHNS, CDR2 SASEGT. The CDR3 DNA reads as TGTGCCAGCAGTGATCGGGGGGCGACCCAGTACTTC. This codes for CASSDRGATQYF.

This chain links TRBV5-1 with TRBJ2-2; 8 positions agree with TRBD2. V lost 4 bases to trimming and J lost 0 bases; unmatched junction nucleotides: 5. Germline values: CDR1 SGHRS, CDR2 YFSETQ. The CDR3 runs 16 residues. CDR3 sequence reads: CASSQRGLANTGELFF. CDR3 nucleotide sequence: TGCGCCAGCAGCCAGCGGGGACTAGCGAACACCGGGGAGCTGTTTTTT. Looking up the rest from reference TRBV5-1 and TRBJ2-2 gives the full variable domain: KAGVTQTPRYLIKTRGQQVTLSCSPISGHRSVSWYQQTPGQGLQFLFEYFSETQRNKGNFPGRFSGRQFSNSRSEMNVSTLELGDSALYLCASSQRGLANTGELFFGEGSRLTVL.

In nucleotides, the CDR3 is TGTGCCAGCAGCTTAGGCAGGGGGCAAACAGAGACCCAGTACTTC. This codes for CASSLGRGQTETQYF. The gene calls are TRBV7-9 and TRBJ2-5, with 8 positions matching TRBD1. V lost 1 base to trimming and J lost 4 bases; unmatched junction nucleotides: 5. This CDR3 spans 15 amino acids. The germline V gene has CDR1 SEHNR and CDR2 FQNEAQ (reference sequence).

The count of this clone is one. The CDR3, as DNA: TGTGCCACCAGCAGGGGGACAGGGGGGCCAAGCAATCAGCCCCAGCATTTT. It translates to CATSRGTGGPSNQPQHF. The rearrangement links TRBV15 to TRBJ1-5; the match to TRBD1 covers 11 bases. Germline CDR1 LNHNV, CDR2 YYDKDF (reference sequence). This CDR3 has 17 residues. V lost 3 bases to trimming and J lost 1 base; unmatched junction nucleotides: 5. Drawing the rest from reference TRBV15 and TRBJ1-5, the complete variable domain is DAMVIQNPRYQVTQFGKPVTLSCSQTLNHNVMYWYQQKSSQAPKLLFHYYDKDFNNEADTPDNFQSRRPNTSFCFLDIRSPGLGDTAMYLCATSRGTGGPSNQPQHFGDGTRLSIL.

The V gene is TRBV5-1, the J gene TRBJ2-7; 9 bases map to TRBD1. CDR3 length: 15 amino acids. With V trimmed by 7 bases and J by 4 bases, 12 bases remained unmatched. Germline CDR1 is SGHRS and CDR2 is YFSETQ. As DNA, the CDR3 is TGCGCCAGCTCCTTAGGGACAGGGCTTTTATACGAGCAGTACTTC. Encoded protein: CASSLGTGLLYEQYF.

The chain links TRBV7-9 to TRBJ1-5, with 10 bases lining up with TRBD1. Per germline, CDR1 SEHNR and CDR2 FQNEAQ (reference sequence). Losses at the gene ends were 3 bases for V and 4 bases for J; bases not matched to a gene: 3. The CDR3 spans 15 residues. CDR3 amino acids: CASSFGTGVNQPQHF. The CDR3 DNA reads as TGTGCCAGCAGCTTTGGGACAGGGGTGAATCAGCCCCAGCATTTT.

The chain links TRBV5-1 to TRBJ2-5, with TRBD1 matching over 11 bases. Germline V CDR1 and CDR2: SGHRS, YFSETQ. V shed 4 bases, J shed 5 bases, and the junction held 10 bases outside the gene matches. The CDR3 is made up of 16 amino acids. For the CDR3, the DNA is TGCGCCAGCAGCGGGGCCGGGACAGGGGGACCCGAGACCCAGTACTTC. Protein sequence: CASSGAGTGGPETQYF. Full variable domain (remainder filled in from reference TRBV5-1 and TRBJ2-5): KAGVTQTPRYLIKTRGQQVTLSCSPISGHRSVSWYQQTPGQGLQFLFEYFSETQRNKGNFPGRFSGRQFSNSRSEMNVSTLELGDSALYLCASSGAGTGGPETQYFGPGTRLLVL.

J is TRBJ2-7 and V is TRBV28; tentative D call: TRBD1 (5 bases). This CDR3 region has 14 residues. Germline V CDR1 and CDR2: MDHEN, SYDVKM. Trimming removed 8 bases from V and 2 bases from J, with 16 bases in between. In DNA, the CDR3 is TGTGCCAGCTCACCACAGGACCCTACCTACGAGCAGTACTTC. Its translation: CASSPQDPTYEQYF.

This chain links TRBV28 with TRBJ2-1; 10 bases are shared with TRBD1. Losses at the gene ends were 6 bases for V and 5 bases for J; bases not matched to a gene: 7. Germline V CDR1 and CDR2: MDHEN, SYDVKM. This CDR3 region has 15 residues. CDR3 DNA sequence: TGTGCCAGCAGAACCCGGGACAGGGGTCACAATGAGCAGTTCTTC. This gives the protein CASRTRDRGHNEQFF.

V gene TRBV27 combines with J gene TRBJ2-5; 9 nucleotides match TRBD2. With V trimmed by 2 bases and J by 5 bases, 6 bases remained unmatched. The germline V gene has CDR1 MNHEY and CDR2 SMNVEV (reference sequence). The CDR3 covers 15 residues. CDR3 residues: CASSLERTSAETQYF. The DNA of the CDR3 is TGTGCCAGCAGTTTAGAAAGGACTAGCGCGGAGACCCAGTACTTC.

The chain uses TRBV18 and TRBJ2-7; TRBD1 aligns across 8 bases. Germline V gives CDR1 KGHSH, CDR2 LQKENI. J lost 5 bases, V lost 6 bases, and 12 bases had no gene match. The CDR3 sequence is 15 residues long. The DNA for the CDR3 is TGTGCCAGCTCGTCCGACCTCGGACAGGGTGACGAGCAGTACTTC. Translation gives CASSSDLGQGDEQYF.